Reported below is one T cell receptor (beta chain). Its target is unknown. Study processing details: Junction-only sequences without quality scores were provided by ImmunoSEQ, so filtering was different. Generated by immunoSEQ multiplex PCR, the TCRdb table keeps only in-frame clones and is missing some. Clone size and V and J calls were adopted from that table, with D and trimming inferred from the DNA. There are about 2.1 million clones in the sample; about 94% occur only once, and 1.5% to 2% lies in the top ten. This sample stems from a study of shared clonotypes between healthy human individuals. CDR3 size: 17 residues. The trim removed 5 bases at V and 6 bases at J, leaving 12 bases unmatched. The germline V gene encodes CDR1 ENHRY and CDR2 SYGVKD. Positive CCR7 selection of CD45RO-negative cells yielded the naive CD8 cells, and terminally differentiated effector memory CD45RA+ cells were excluded.

General study findings and limits: Clonotypes not shared had lower generation probabilities than those common to all four donors.

The sample taken for sequencing was naive CD8+ T cells from PBMCs. The V gene is TRBV10-3, the J gene TRBJ2-3; 12 bases agree with TRBD2. The receptor's source is a man younger than 30 in good health. Some clones in this sample may be carry-over from other donors' samples. In DNA, the CDR3 is TGTGCCATCAGTCTTGAAGAAGGACTAGCGGGATCGGATACGCAGTATTTT. Protein: CAISLEEGLAGSDTQYF.